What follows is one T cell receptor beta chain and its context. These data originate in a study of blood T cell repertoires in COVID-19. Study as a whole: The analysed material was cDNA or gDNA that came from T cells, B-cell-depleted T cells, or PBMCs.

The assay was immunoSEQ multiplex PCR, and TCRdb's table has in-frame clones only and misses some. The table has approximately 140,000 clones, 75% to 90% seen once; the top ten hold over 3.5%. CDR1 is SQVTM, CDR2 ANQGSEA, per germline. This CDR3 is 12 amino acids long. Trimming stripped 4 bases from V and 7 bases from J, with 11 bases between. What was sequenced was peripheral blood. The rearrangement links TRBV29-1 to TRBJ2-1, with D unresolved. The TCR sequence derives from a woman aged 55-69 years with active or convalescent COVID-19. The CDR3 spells CSVAFSSNEQFF. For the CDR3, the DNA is TGCAGCGTTGCGTTCAGTTCAAATGAGCAGTTCTTC.